Following are 13 T cell receptor beta chains from one sample sequenced in a study of blood T cell repertoires in COVID-19. Here immunoSEQ multiplex PCR was the method, and the copy in TCRdb shows in-frame clones only, minus some. The sample has about 300,000 clones, just under 90% seen once. Material for sequencing was peripheral blood. The receptors originated from a woman in her fifties or sixties with COVID-19, enrolled during active disease.

The rearrangement joins TRBV4-1 to TRBJ1-4, with D possibly TRBD1 on 5 matching bases. V was clipped by 4 bases and J by 8 bases, with 17 bases between them. Looked up from germline, CDR1 is MGHRA and CDR2 is YSYEKL. The CDR3 sequence is 15 residues long. CDR3 coding DNA: TGCGCCAGCAGCCCCCGGTGGGAGGGGACGGAAAAACTGTTTTTT. It translates to CASSPRWEGTEKLFF.

This clone was detected once. This rearrangement joins TRBV3-1 (or the pseudogene TRBV3-2) to TRBJ1-1, with a weak D call TRBD1 (5 bases). V shed 3 bases and J shed 0 bases, with 11 bases lying between them. This CDR3 is built from 15 residues. Germline V lookup: CDR1 LGHDT, CDR2 YNNKEL (reference sequence). The CDR3 DNA reads as TGTGCCAGCAGCCATACGGGGGGTATGAACACTGAAGCTTTCTTT. Its protein is CASSHTGGMNTEAFF.

The V gene is TRBV3-1 (or the pseudogene TRBV3-2), the J gene TRBJ2-2, with unresolved D. The CDR3 has 12 residues. V lost 1 base, J lost 6 bases, and 3 bases lay in between. Germline V gene sequence: CDR1 LGHDT, CDR2 YNNKEL (reference sequence). CDR3 in DNA: TGTGCCAGCAGCCAAGTAGCCGGGGAGCTGTTTTTT. Translation gives CASSQVAGELFF.

The chain has TRBV18 and TRBJ1-1; D is unclear. Germline V CDR1 and CDR2: KGHSH, LQKENI. V lost 1 base and J lost 1, with 16 bases in between. The CDR3 runs 17 residues. The CDR3 coding sequence is TGTGCCAGCTCACCACAACCCCGCGGAAGTTCGAACACTGAAGCTTTCTTT. The encoded protein is CASSPQPRGSSNTEAFF. The full variable domain, with the rest looked up from reference TRBV18 and TRBJ1-1, is NAGVMQNPRHLVRRRGQEARLRCSPMKGHSHVYWYRQLPEEGLKFMVYLQKENIIDESGMPKERFSAEFPKEGPSILRIQQVVRGDSAAYFCASSPQPRGSSNTEAFFGQGTRLTVV.

The V gene is TRBV19, the J gene TRBJ2-1; 9 bases align to TRBD1. Germline V gene lookup returns CDR1 LNHDA and CDR2 SQIVND (reference sequence). V shed 5 bases, J shed 3 bases, and the junction held 5 bases outside the gene matches. The CDR3 is made up of 15 amino acids. The CDR3 region has the DNA TGTGCCAGTAGTTACGGGACAGGGTTCTACAATGAGCAGTTCTTC. Translation gives CASSYGTGFYNEQFF.

The sample holds one count of this clone. The rearrangement links TRBV6-5 to TRBJ1-1; 7 nucleotides line up with TRBD1. J gave up 2 bases and V 6 bases, and 9 bases lay outside the gene matches. CDR3 length: 15 amino acids. Per germline, CDR1 MNHEY and CDR2 SVGAGI. The CDR3 here is CASRRDRVVNTEAFF. CDR3 bases: TGTGCCAGCAGACGTGACAGGGTGGTAAACACTGAAGCTTTCTTT.

V gene TRBV6-6 combines with J gene TRBJ1-5; perhaps TRBD1 as D (6 bases). V was shortened by 5 bases and J by 0 bases, with 11 bases between the two germline ends. Per germline, CDR1 MNHNY and CDR2 SVGAGI (reference sequence). CDR3 size: 15 residues. CDR3 DNA: TGTGCCAGCAGTCGGACAGCCTCTAGCAATCAGCCCCAGCATTTT. This translates into CASSRTASSNQPQHF.

The J gene is TRBJ2-1, the V gene TRBV7-3; 7 nucleotides match TRBD1. V lost 6 bases to trimming and J lost 7 bases; unmatched junction nucleotides: 12. CDR1 is SGHTA and CDR2 is FQGTGA in the germline V gene. This CDR3 contains 15 residues. CDR3 in DNA: TGTGCCAGCAGTATGACAACCGGGACAGTTAATGAGCAGTTCTTC. Amino acids: CASSMTTGTVNEQFF.

The chain couples TRBV7-9 to TRBJ1-2; D is unclear. Germline CDR1 and CDR2: SEHNR and FQNEAQ (reference sequence). Trimming stripped 1 base from V and 3 bases from J, with 12 bases between. The CDR3 extends over 15 amino acids. The DNA of the CDR3 is TGTGCCAGCAGCTTAGATTCCGCAGGATACTATGGCTACACCTTC. The encoded protein is CASSLDSAGYYGYTF.

About this clone itself: Within the sample, other DNA sequences also encode this same CDR3. V is TRBV11-2 and J is TRBJ2-5, with 9 bases fitting TRBD2. Trimming cost V 0 bases and J 5 bases; bases outside gene matches: 4. This CDR3 region has 15 residues. CDR1 SGHAT and CDR2 FQNNGV come from the germline V gene. The DNA of the CDR3 is TGTGCCAGCAGCTTAGATTCCGCGGGAGGGGAGACCCAGTACTTC. It encodes CASSLDSAGGETQYF.

V gene TRBV18 combines with J gene TRBJ2-2; a possible D gene is TRBD2 (5 bases). The length of the CDR3 is 15 residues. The germline V gene has CDR1 KGHSH and CDR2 LQKENI. Trimming removed 1 base from V and 7 bases from J, with 13 bases in between. CDR3 region: CASSPLRGDGGELFF. The CDR3 coding sequence is TGTGCCAGCTCACCACTACGGGGTGACGGCGGGGAGCTGTTTTTT.

V usage is TRBV2 and J usage is TRBJ1-3, with D possibly matching TRBD1 (5 bases). CDR1 is SNHLY and CDR2 is FYNNEI in the germline V gene. V was cut by 5 bases and J by 5 bases, with 19 bases left in between. The CDR3 contains 16 residues. Here the CDR3 reads CASSTRGTRLRNTIYF. In DNA, the CDR3 is TGTGCCAGCAGTACTCGCGGGACCCGCTTGAGAAACACCATATATTTT.

The genes are TRBV25-1 and TRBJ2-7; 8 positions agree with TRBD1. Germline CDR1 and CDR2: MGHDK and SYGVNS. CDR3 size: 14 residues. The V segment lost 4 bases and the J segment 4 bases; nucleotides outside the gene matches: 6. The CDR3 DNA sequence: TGTGCCAGCAGTGTCGGGACAGGAGGTTACGAGCAGTACTTC. It translates to CASSVGTGGYEQYF.